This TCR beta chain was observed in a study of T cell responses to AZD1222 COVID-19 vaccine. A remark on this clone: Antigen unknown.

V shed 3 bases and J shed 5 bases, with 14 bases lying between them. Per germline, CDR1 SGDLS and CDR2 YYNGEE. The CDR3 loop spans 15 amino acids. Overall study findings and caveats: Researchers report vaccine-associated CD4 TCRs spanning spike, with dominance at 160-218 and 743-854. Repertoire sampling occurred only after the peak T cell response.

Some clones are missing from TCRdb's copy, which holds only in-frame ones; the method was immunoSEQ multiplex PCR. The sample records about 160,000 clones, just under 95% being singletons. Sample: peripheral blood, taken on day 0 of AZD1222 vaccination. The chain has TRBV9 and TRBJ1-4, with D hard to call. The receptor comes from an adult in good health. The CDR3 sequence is CASSGRGGTNEKLFF. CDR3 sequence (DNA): TGTGCCAGCAGCGGGAGAGGTGGAACAAATGAAAAACTGTTTTTT. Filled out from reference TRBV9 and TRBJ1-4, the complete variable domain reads DSGVTQTPKHLITATGQRVTLRCSPRSGDLSVYWYQQSLDQGLQFLIQYYNGEERAKGNILERFSAQQFPDLHSELNLSSLELGDSALYFCASSGRGGTNEKLFFGSGTQLSVL.